What follows are 27 T cell receptor beta chains derived from one specimen sequenced in a study of shared clonotypes between healthy human individuals. TCRdb keeps only in-frame clones here, not all; method: immunoSEQ multiplex PCR. Of approximately 500,000 clones listed, 90% to 96% are singletons. Sequencing was carried out using naive CD4+ T cells sorted from blood. Subset noted: CD45RA+ positively selected. The source is a woman in her twenties or thirties in good health.

The CDR3 region has the DNA TGTGCCAGTAGCGGCGGGGGGCTTGATCGGGAGCAGTACTTC. Translated: CASSGGGLDREQYF. V is TRBV19 and J is TRBJ2-5; 8 bases are a match to TRBD2. J was trimmed by 11 bases and V by 6 bases; bases with no gene match: 14. CDR1 and CDR2 from the germline V gene are LNHDA and SQIVND (reference sequence). The CDR3 spans 14 residues.

The rearrangement uses TRBV6-4 and TRBJ2-6; possibly TRBD1 for D (6 bases). V lost 3 bases to trimming and J lost 2 bases, with 8 bases between them. This CDR3 has 15 amino acids. CDR1 is MRHNA and CDR2 is SNTAGT in the germline V gene. CDR3 in amino acids: CASSEEGAGANVLTF. For the CDR3, the DNA is TGTGCCAGCAGTGAAGAGGGGGCTGGGGCCAACGTCCTGACTTTC.

The chain links TRBV14 to TRBJ2-7; tentative D call: TRBD1 (6 bases). The CDR3 loop spans 14 amino acids. Per the germline V gene, CDR1 is SGHDN and CDR2 is FVKESK. V was clipped by 1 base and J by 4 bases, with 11 bases between them. DNA of the CDR3: TGTGCCAGCAGCCAAGTGAACAGGGTGTACGAGCAGTACTTC. This gives the protein CASSQVNRVYEQYF.

The chain recombines TRBV7-9 with TRBJ1-3, with no clear D. This CDR3 region has 16 residues. The V gene lost 1 base and the J gene lost 0 bases, with 10 bases spanning the gap. Per germline, CDR1 SEHNR and CDR2 FQNEAQ (reference sequence). The CDR3 sequence: CASSLDVYNSGNTIYF. DNA for the CDR3: TGTGCCAGCAGCTTAGACGTGTATAACTCTGGAAACACCATATATTTT.

J is TRBJ2-5 and V is TRBV9; no definite D call. The DNA end favors TRBJ2-7, so the J call may be wrong. The CDR3 consists of 14 residues. Per germline, CDR1 SGDLS and CDR2 YYNGEE. The CDR3 bases are TGTGCCAGCAGCGCGGGTGGCAGTTCCTACGAGCAGTACTTC. It is translated as CASSAGGSSYEQYF.

This chain uses TRBV7-8 with TRBJ2-5; TRBD2 is a possible D gene (5 bases). This CDR3 is built from 14 residues. The germline V gene has CDR1 SGHVS and CDR2 FQNEAQ. V was cut by 2 bases and J by 4 bases, with 11 bases left in between. The CDR3 loop is CASSLRPSGETQYF. CDR3 in DNA: TGTGCCAGCAGCTTAAGGCCGAGCGGAGAGACCCAGTACTTC.

The CDR3 spells CASREPGLAGYNEQFF. CDR3 DNA: TGTGCCAGCAGGGAACCGGGACTAGCGGGATACAATGAGCAGTTCTTC. V is TRBV5-4 and J is TRBJ2-1; 13 bases map to TRBD2. Per germline, CDR1 SGHNT and CDR2 YYREEE (reference sequence). The CDR3 sequence is 16 residues long. V trimming: 5 bases; J trimming: 4 bases; junction bases outside the gene matches: 6.

The chain links TRBV7-2 to TRBJ2-1, with a weak D call TRBD1 (6 bases). V gave up 3 bases and J gave up 5 bases, with 20 bases separating them. The CDR3 consists of 17 residues. CDR1 and CDR2 from the germline V gene are SGHTA and FQGNSA. For the CDR3, the DNA is TGTGCCAGCAGCTTGAGGAGCAGGGGAGTTTGGAACAATGAGCAGTTCTTC. Encoded protein: CASSLRSRGVWNNEQFF.

This clone came up once. This chain uses TRBV7-2 with TRBJ2-7; D possibly matches TRBD1 or TRBD2 (5 bases each). The CDR3 loop spans 14 amino acids. The V gene lost 5 bases and the J gene lost 2 bases, with 13 bases spanning the gap. Germline CDR1 reads SGHTA; CDR2 reads FQGNSA. CDR3 sequence: CASSRRDPPYEQYF. The CDR3 nucleotides read TGTGCCAGCAGCCGACGGGACCCTCCCTACGAGCAGTACTTC.

The rearrangement uses TRBV6-4 and TRBJ2-1; 15 bases are a match to TRBD2. Losses at the gene ends were 0 bases for V and 15 bases for J; bases not matched to a gene: 6. This CDR3 region has 15 residues. Germline assignment: CDR1 MRHNA and CDR2 SNTAGT. In nucleotides, the CDR3 is TGTGCCAGCAGTGACTCCTCCGGGACTAGCGGGAGGTTGTTCTTC. Translation gives CASSDSSGTSGRLFF.

The CDR3 coding sequence is TGTGCCAGCAGTTTTGGATTCGGGCGTGGGGGACGGAGGAACACTGAAGCTTTCTTT. Protein sequence: CASSFGFGRGGRRNTEAFF. The chain carries TRBV28 and TRBJ1-1, with D possibly TRBD1 on 5 matching bases. CDR3 length: 19 residues. V lost 3 bases and J 1 base, leaving 24 bases between the germline ends. Germline values: CDR1 MDHEN, CDR2 SYDVKM.

In this sample, this clone turned up once. V usage is TRBV5-1 and J usage is TRBJ2-7; 10 bases line up with TRBD1. The CDR3 consists of 17 residues. Germline CDR1 SGHRS, CDR2 YFSETQ. Losses at the gene ends were 0 bases for V and 3 bases for J; bases not matched to a gene: 9. This CDR3 is CASSLATRTGGSYEQYF. Written as DNA, the CDR3 is TGCGCCAGCAGCTTGGCGACACGGACAGGGGGAAGCTACGAGCAGTACTTC.

J is TRBJ1-1 and V is TRBV5-6, with D maybe TRBD1 (5 bases). This CDR3 region has 14 residues. The ends were cut back, 5 bases at V and 4 bases at J, with 15 bases in the middle. Germline V gene sequence: CDR1 SGHDT, CDR2 YYEEEE. The CDR3 DNA is TGTGCCAGCAGTTGGGGAGCAGGGTTCACTGAAGCTTTCTTT. Its protein is CASSWGAGFTEAFF.

This chain connects TRBV28 to TRBJ1-5; D remains unclear. With 6 bases removed from V and 0 bases from J, the gap between germline ends came to 3 bases. This CDR3 spans 12 amino acids. The germline gives CDR1 MDHEN, CDR2 SYDVKM. This CDR3 reads CASRNSNQPQHF. CDR3 coding DNA: TGTGCCAGCAGGAATAGCAATCAGCCCCAGCATTTT.

The chain joins TRBV5-4 to TRBJ2-2, with D possibly being TRBD1 (5 bases). There are 16 residues in the CDR3. V was clipped by 0 bases and J by 3 bases, with 12 bases between them. CDR1 and CDR2 from the germline V gene are SGHNT and YYREEE (reference sequence). The CDR3 DNA reads as TGTGCCAGCAGCTTGGTGGGGCATCGACACACCGGGGAGCTGTTTTTT. Translation: CASSLVGHRHTGELFF.

The chain carries TRBV28 and TRBJ2-3, with 13 positions matching TRBD2. V was clipped by 3 bases and J by 6 bases; unmatched bases: 6. The germline gives CDR1 MDHEN, CDR2 SYDVKM. This CDR3 is 16 amino acids long. The CDR3 is CASSLWTSGSFDTQYF. The CDR3 DNA is TGTGCCAGCAGTTTGTGGACTAGCGGGAGCTTCGATACGCAGTATTTT.

J is TRBJ1-5 and V is TRBV28; tentatively, D is TRBD1 (6 bases). The CDR3 is 14 residues long. V gave up 5 bases and J gave up 2 bases, with 10 bases separating them. The germline V gene has CDR1 MDHEN and CDR2 SYDVKM. The CDR3 region has the DNA TGTGCCAGCAGTCTAAACAGGGGCAATCAGCCCCAGCATTTT. It is translated as CASSLNRGNQPQHF.

J is TRBJ2-7 and V is TRBV7-9, with 9 bases aligning to TRBD2. Per the germline V gene, CDR1 is SEHNR and CDR2 is FQNEAQ (reference sequence). V lost 5 bases and J lost 7; bases outside the gene matches: 12. This CDR3 spans 15 amino acids. DNA for the CDR3: TGTGCCAGCAGCCAATTAGCGGGAGACTCGAGAGAGCAGTACTTC. This sequence encodes CASSQLAGDSREQYF.

This sequence joins TRBV15 and TRBJ2-7; 8 bases map to TRBD1. The V and J ends lost 4 bases and 5 bases, in that order; junction bases with no gene match: 10. Germline CDR1 and CDR2: LNHNV and YYDKDF (reference sequence). CDR3 size: 15 residues. CDR3 nucleotides: TGTGCCACCAGCACCACGCGGACAGGGCCGGACGAGCAGTACTTC. Amino acid sequence: CATSTTRTGPDEQYF.

This clone was counted a single time. The chain uses TRBV21-1 and TRBJ2-7; whether TRBD2, the table's D call, matches the DNA was not checked. TRBV21-1 is marked as a pseudogene. The CDR3 extends over 13 amino acids. This CDR3 reads CASSKKVSSGQYF. As DNA, the CDR3 is TGTGCCAGCAGCAAAAAAGTCTCCAGCGGGCAGTACTTC.

This chain links TRBV10-2 with TRBJ2-1; 11 positions agree with TRBD2. The CDR3 extends over 15 amino acids. The trim removed 1 base at V and 8 bases at J, leaving 4 bases unmatched. Germline V gives CDR1 WSHSY, CDR2 SAAADI. This chain's CDR3 is CASSEFTSGRDEQFF. CDR3 nucleotides: TGCGCCAGCAGTGAGTTTACTAGCGGGAGAGATGAGCAGTTCTTC.

V and J are TRBV28 and TRBJ2-7; the match to TRBD1 covers 8 bases. Germline trimming cut 4 bases from V and 4 bases from J; bases unmatched to any gene: 6. Germline values: CDR1 MDHEN, CDR2 SYDVKM. The CDR3 covers 14 residues. The CDR3 reads CASSSGQEIYEQYF. The CDR3, as DNA: TGTGCCAGCAGTTCGGGACAGGAGATTTACGAGCAGTACTTC.

J is TRBJ2-7 and V is TRBV5-1, with 9 bases fitting TRBD1. This CDR3 contains 15 residues. Germline CDR1 reads SGHRS; CDR2 reads YFSETQ. The trim removed 2 bases at V and 6 bases at J, leaving 9 bases unmatched. The CDR3 is CASSFAPTGGREQYF. The CDR3 region has the DNA TGCGCCAGCAGCTTCGCACCGACAGGGGGACGCGAGCAGTACTTC.

This sequence joins TRBV6-1 and TRBJ2-7; 14 bases match TRBD2. The CDR3 is 14 residues long. Germline-derived CDR1 and CDR2 are MNHNS and SASEGT. The V segment lost 8 bases and the J segment 3 bases; nucleotides outside the gene matches: 3. CDR3 amino acids: CASLGTSGSYEQYF. CDR3 bases: TGTGCCAGCCTAGGGACTAGCGGGAGCTACGAGCAGTACTTC.

V usage is TRBV19 and J usage is TRBJ2-7; maybe TRBD2 (6 bases). In germline, CDR1 is LNHDA, CDR2 SQIVND (reference sequence). This CDR3 is 15 amino acids long. Trimming left V 3 bases short and J 4 bases short, with 16 bases between. The DNA for the CDR3 is TGTGCCAGTAGTATCCCCGGGACTTCAAATTACGAGCAGTACTTC. Translated: CASSIPGTSNYEQYF.

The genes are TRBV11-2 and TRBJ2-3, with D maybe TRBD2 (5 bases). Trimming cost V 5 bases and J 0 bases, with 15 bases left between them. Germline V gene data show CDR1 as SGHAT and CDR2 as FQNNGV. The CDR3 spans 16 residues. The CDR3 DNA reads TGTGCCAGCAGCCCCAGGCCGAGCGGTAGCACAGATACGCAGTATTTT. Translating gives CASSPRPSGSTDTQYF.

This rearrangement joins TRBV27 to TRBJ2-5; D is unresolved. The V gene's germline CDR1 is MNHEY and CDR2 SMNVEV (reference sequence). CDR3 length: 13 residues. Trimming pared 3 bases from V and 2 bases from J, leaving 7 bases between. This chain's CDR3 is CASSFNPQETQYF. As DNA, the CDR3 is TGTGCCAGCAGTTTTAATCCTCAAGAGACCCAGTACTTC.